This TCR beta chain is drawn from a study of shared clonotypes between healthy human individuals. General observations from the study: The study sampled only blood, and tissue repertoires likely differ.

Worth noting for this clone: The antigen remains unidentified.

Produced via immunoSEQ multiplex PCR; TCRdb's table is partial and in-frame only. The sample consists of under 600,000 clones, almost 80% of them appearing once. The V segment lost 5 bases and the J segment 2 bases; nucleotides outside the gene matches: 10. CDR3 length: 16 residues. Per germline, CDR1 KGHSH and CDR2 LQKENI. Donors, without exception, were Caucasian adults residing in Nashville, Tennessee. This rearrangement joins TRBV18 to TRBJ2-7, with TRBD1 matching 9 bases. This receptor was obtained from a middle-aged woman in good health. Some clones in this sample may be carry-over from other donors' samples. Sequencing input: PBMCs. DNA of the CDR3: TGTGCCAGCTCAACCATGAGGGGACAGGGAACCTACGAGCAGTACTTC. Translation gives CASSTMRGQGTYEQYF. Full variable domain (rest looked up from reference TRBV18 and TRBJ2-7): NAGVMQNPRHLVRRRGQEARLRCSPMKGHSHVYWYRQLPEEGLKFMVYLQKENIIDESGMPKERFSAEFPKEGPSILRIQQVVRGDSAAYFCASSTMRGQGTYEQYFGPGTRLTVT.